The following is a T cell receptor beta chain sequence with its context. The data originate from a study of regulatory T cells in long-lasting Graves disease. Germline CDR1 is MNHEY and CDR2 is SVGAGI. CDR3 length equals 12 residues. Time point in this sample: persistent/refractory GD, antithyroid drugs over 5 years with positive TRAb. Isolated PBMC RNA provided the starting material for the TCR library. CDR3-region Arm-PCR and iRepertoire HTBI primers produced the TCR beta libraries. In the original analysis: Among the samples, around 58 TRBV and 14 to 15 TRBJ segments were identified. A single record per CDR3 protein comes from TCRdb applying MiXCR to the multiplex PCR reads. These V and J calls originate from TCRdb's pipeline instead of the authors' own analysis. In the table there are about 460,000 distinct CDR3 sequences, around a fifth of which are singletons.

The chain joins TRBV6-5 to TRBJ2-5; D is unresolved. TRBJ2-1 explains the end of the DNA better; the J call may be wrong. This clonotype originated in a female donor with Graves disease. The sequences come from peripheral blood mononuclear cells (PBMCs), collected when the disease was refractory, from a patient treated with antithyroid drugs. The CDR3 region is CASSYDGNEQFF. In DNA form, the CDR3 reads TGTGCCAGCAGTTACGACGGCAATGAGCAGTTCTTC.